Sequencing of this TCR beta chain was carried out in a study of cytomegalovirus exposure and HLA in healthy donors. Study results and caveats: Owing to their indistinguishability, certain V segments, notably TRBV6-2 and TRBV6-3, were excluded.

The germline CDR1 and CDR2 sequences are LNHDA and SQIVND (reference sequence). The CDR3 covers 17 residues. Trimming at V came to 5 bases and at J to 4 bases, leaving 8 bases not matched to a gene. Concerning this clone: The target antigen is unknown.

PCR amplification relied on 60 Vbeta primers (plus 13 Jbeta primers). Using immunoSEQ multiplex PCR, the repertoire was profiled, and TCRdb retains in-frame clones only, with some absent. The sample yields 100,000 to 150,000 clones, of which the top ten take up more than 0.9%. This sequence was found in a man between 18 and 29 years old in good health and CMV-seronegative. The sample consisted of PBMCs. The chain links TRBV19 to TRBJ2-1; 13 positions agree with TRBD2. The CDR3, as DNA: TGTGCCAGTAGTCCATGGACTAGCGGGAGAGGTTACAATGAGCAGTTCTTC. Its protein is CASSPWTSGRGYNEQFF.